These T cell receptor beta chains were read from a single sample in a study of early T cells in non-severe SARS-CoV-2 infection. Each CDR3 protein gets one entry after TCRdb re-called the 5' RACE reads with MiXCR. The repertoire holds almost 30,000 distinct CDR3 sequences, with about 5% as singletons. Sequenced input: whole blood. Receptors originate from an adult who was a healthcare worker with PCR-confirmed SARS-CoV-2 infection or an uninfected control (not recorded which). The CDR3 runs from the conserved cysteine through the conserved F or W. The D gene is left open where the match is weak. Clone size is not always given. Where it is, it says once, few, many or a class for expanded clones.

V: TRBV20-1; D: -; size: few; J: TRBJ1-2; DNA: TGCAGTGCCACCCGGGGATACAACTATGGCTACACCTTC; CDR3: CSATRGYNYGYTF
V: TRBV28; D: -; size: many; J: TRBJ2-7; DNA: TGTGCCAGCAGTGCCCAGGGGTACGAGCAGTACTTC; CDR3: CASSAQGYEQYF
V: TRBV20-1; D: TRBD1; size: few; J: TRBJ2-3; DNA: TGCAGTGCGCCCCTCAACAGGGGGACAGATACGCAGTATTTT; CDR3: CSAPLNRGTDTQYF
V: TRBV19; D: -; size: many; J: TRBJ2-1; DNA: TGTGCCAGTAGCCCGACAGGAGCCCTTAATGAGCAGTTCTTC; CDR3: CASSPTGALNEQFF
V: TRBV5-1; D: TRBD1; size: medium-sized; J: TRBJ1-6; DNA: TGCGCCAGCAGCTTGGGAGCAGGGGGCGCGTATTCACCCCTCCACTTT; CDR3: CASSLGAGGAYSPLHF
V: TRBV7-2; D: -; size: few; J: TRBJ2-7; DNA: TGTGCCAGCAGCTTAGGTATTCAGTACGAGCAGTACTTC; CDR3: CASSLGIQYEQYF
V: TRBV7-9; D: TRBD2; size: many; J: TRBJ2-3; DNA: TGTGCCAGCAGCTCCCTCTTGGCGGGAGTCACAGATACGCAGTATTTT; CDR3: CASSSLLAGVTDTQYF
V: TRBV6-2/TRBV6-3; D: -; size: many; J: TRBJ1-2; DNA: TGTGCCAGCAGTCTACACGGCAGGGGATTTGGCTACACCTTC; CDR3: CASSLHGRGFGYTF
V: TRBV4-2; D: -; size: -; J: TRBJ1-1; DNA: TGTGCCAGCAGCCAAGGGGGAACCAGGGGGAACACTGAAGCTTTCTTT; CDR3: CASSQGGTRGNTEAFF
V: TRBV29-1; D: -; size: many; J: TRBJ1-2; DNA: TGCAGCGCCAGAACAGGGACTGATTATGGCTACACCTTC; CDR3: CSARTGTDYGYTF